Each of the 24 T cell receptor beta chains below was sequenced from the same sample in a study of T cell responses to AZD1222 COVID-19 vaccine. TCRdb's copy holds only in-frame clones and misses some; the assay was immunoSEQ multiplex PCR. This repertoire shows around 130,000 clones, approximately 93% found once; its top ten account for around 3.1%. The material was peripheral blood, obtained on day 0 of AZD1222 vaccination. These TCRs come from an adult in good health.

The chain recombines TRBV23-1 with TRBJ1-5, with a possible D match to TRBD1 (5 bases). TRBV23-1 is known as an ORF, though its function is uncertain. V lost 9 bases, J lost 2 bases, and 8 bases lay in between. CDR3 length: 12 amino acids. The CDR3 DNA reads as TGCGCCAGGGGGGTACGCAATCAGCCCCAGCATTTT. Its protein product is CARGVRNQPQHF.

In this sample, this clone turned up once. At one end the junction does not follow the germline gene, possibly because of a read error. This chain uses TRBV6-5 with TRBJ1-1, with no clear D. This CDR3 spans 15 amino acids. In germline, CDR1 is MNHEY, CDR2 SVGAGI. CDR3 residues: CASTKGQVVKTEAFF. The CDR3 nucleotides are TGTGCCAGCACCAAAGGGCAGGTGGTGAAAACTGAAGCTTTCTTT.

This sequence joins TRBV9 and TRBJ1-4; the match to TRBD1 covers 9 bases. Trimming removed 4 bases from V and 6 bases from J; junction bases left unmatched: 4. The germline CDR1 and CDR2 sequences are SGDLS and YYNGEE. The CDR3 totals 14 residues. As DNA, the CDR3 is TGTGCCAGCAGCCCCCGGGACAGGGATGAAAAACTGTTTTTT. The encoded protein is CASSPRDRDEKLFF.

V is TRBV30 and J is TRBJ1-4; D unclear. V was pared by 0 bases and J by 5 bases, with 10 bases between. Looked up from germline, CDR1 is GTSNPN and CDR2 is SVGIG (reference sequence). This CDR3 has 14 residues. The CDR3 is CAWSVAVANEKLFF. CDR3 nucleotides: TGTGCCTGGAGTGTAGCCGTTGCGAATGAAAAACTGTTTTTT.

The chain has TRBV7-3 and TRBJ1-1, with a weak D call TRBD1 (5 bases). The CDR3 length is 14 residues. Germline values: CDR1 SGHTA, CDR2 FQGTGA. With 3 bases removed from V and 4 bases from J, the gap between germline ends came to 12 bases. CDR3 sequence reads: CASSLGGAGTEAFF. CDR3 DNA: TGTGCCAGCAGCTTGGGGGGTGCGGGCACTGAAGCTTTCTTT.

This sequence joins TRBV5-8 and TRBJ2-7; 7 bases are shared with TRBD2. V lost 4 bases and J lost 3; bases outside the gene matches: 16. Germline assignment: CDR1 SGHTS and CDR2 YDEGEE. The CDR3 contains 17 residues. The DNA for the CDR3 is TGTGCCAGCAGCCCCCTGGGAGGGCCGTGGGTTAACTACGAGCAGTACTTC. Translated, it gives CASSPLGGPWVNYEQYF.

The rearrangement links TRBV18 to TRBJ2-1; D remains unclear. Germline CDR1 and CDR2: KGHSH and LQKENI. V was shortened by 3 bases and J by 15 bases, with 15 bases between the two germline ends. This CDR3 region has 12 residues. The CDR3 loop is CASSPNADGPFF. CDR3 nucleotide sequence: TGTGCCAGCTCACCGAATGCGGATGGGCCGTTCTTC.

The gene calls are TRBV7-9 and TRBJ1-3; D gene ambiguous. Trimming removed 1 base at V and 4 bases at J, with 11 bases between. Germline V gives CDR1 SEHNR, CDR2 FQNEAQ (reference sequence). The CDR3 contains 15 residues. CDR3 DNA: TGTGCCAGCAGCTTAGACGCCCCGACAGGAAACACCATATATTTT. It specifies CASSLDAPTGNTIYF.

This chain connects TRBV28 to TRBJ2-7; TRBD1 matches at 10 bases. Germline assignment: CDR1 MDHEN and CDR2 SYDVKM. V dropped 2 bases and J dropped 4; count of bases not matched to a gene: 5. The CDR3 totals 15 residues. The CDR3 DNA is TGTGCCAGCAGTTTAGGGGGACAGGGGATGTACGAGCAGTACTTC. This encodes CASSLGGQGMYEQYF.

CDR3: CASSRYSRDNYGYTF. CDR3 coding DNA: TGTGCCAGTAGTCGTTACTCAAGGGACAACTATGGCTACACCTTC. This sequence joins TRBV19 and TRBJ1-2, with D possibly being TRBD1 (5 bases). The germline V gene encodes CDR1 LNHDA and CDR2 SQIVND (reference sequence). Trimming shortened V by 5 bases and J by 2 bases, and 15 bases separated the two germline ends. The CDR3 length is 15 residues.

The table lists this clone with a count of one. This chain connects TRBV7-3 to TRBJ2-1, with D perhaps assigned TRBD1 or TRBD2 (5 bases each). The length of the CDR3 is 16 residues. Per germline, CDR1 SGHTA and CDR2 FQGTGA. Trimming left V 2 bases short and J 0 bases short, with 11 bases between. The CDR3 DNA sequence: TGTGCCAGCAGCTTAGCAGGGACCATCTCCTACAATGAGCAGTTCTTC. This encodes CASSLAGTISYNEQFF. Complete variable domain (other parts from reference TRBV7-3 and TRBJ2-1): GAGVSQTPSNKVTEKGKYVELRCDPISGHTALYWYRQSLGQGPEFLIYFQGTGAADDSGLPNDRFFAVRPEGSVSTLKIQRTERGDSAVYLCASSLAGTISYNEQFFGPGTRLTVL.

The genes are TRBV20-1 and TRBJ2-3; D gene uncertain. The CDR3 loop spans 10 amino acids. Between the trimmed V and J ends, which lost 1 base and 5 bases, there was a span of 1 base. Germline V gene data show CDR1 as DFQATT and CDR2 as SNEGSKA (reference sequence). The CDR3 region has the DNA TGCAGTGCTAGAGTAGATACGCAGTATTTT. Protein: CSARVDTQYF.

V gene TRBV19 combines with J gene TRBJ1-4, with no clear D. This CDR3 comprises 14 residues. V lost 6 bases and J 0 bases, leaving 8 bases between the germline ends. Per the germline V gene, CDR1 is LNHDA and CDR2 is SQIVND (reference sequence). The CDR3 sequence: CASSSTATNEKLFF. As DNA, the CDR3 is TGTGCCAGTAGCTCTACCGCAACTAATGAAAAACTGTTTTTT.

The V gene is TRBV28, the J gene TRBJ1-1; TRBD1 might be the D (5 bases). From germline, CDR1 is MDHEN and CDR2 SYDVKM. This CDR3 is 15 amino acids long. V lost 5 bases, J lost 11 bases, and 24 bases lay in between. Here the CDR3 DNA reads TGTGCCAGCAGTCTAGCCTCGCCGGGACGCACGGGGGCTTTCTTT. It encodes CASSLASPGRTGAFF.

The rearrangement joins TRBV6-5 to TRBJ2-3; TRBD2 matches 15 bases. Germline values: CDR1 MNHEY, CDR2 SVGAGI. Unmatched junction bases numbered 2, after V lost 0 bases and J lost 7 bases. CDR3 length: 16 residues. CDR3 sequence reads: CASSYSGLAGGNTQYF. CDR3 in DNA: TGTGCCAGCAGTTACTCCGGACTAGCGGGAGGGAATACGCAGTATTTT.

V and J are TRBV5-5 and TRBJ1-4; tentatively, D is TRBD1 (5 bases). The CDR3 extends over 14 amino acids. The germline CDR1 and CDR2 sequences are SGHKS and YYEKEE (reference sequence). The ends were cut back, 2 bases at V and 8 bases at J, with 13 bases in the middle. The CDR3 DNA is TGTGCCAGCAGCTTTGGGGGAGATCGAGAAAAACTGTTTTTT. The encoded protein is CASSFGGDREKLFF.

The gene calls are TRBV11-3 and TRBJ2-6, with D possibly matching TRBD1 (5 bases). V lost 2 bases and J lost 0, with 17 bases in between. Per germline, CDR1 SGHNT and CDR2 YENEEA. The CDR3 sequence is 19 residues long. CDR3 sequence reads: CASSLRGTDSVSGANVLTF. CDR3 bases: TGTGCCAGCAGCTTAAGGGGAACTGACAGCGTCTCTGGGGCCAACGTCCTGACTTTC.

The chain employs TRBV9 and TRBJ1-1, with a possible D match to TRBD1 (5 bases). With 4 bases removed from V and 11 bases from J, the gap between germline ends came to 24 bases. The germline V gene encodes CDR1 SGDLS and CDR2 YYNGEE. The CDR3 covers 15 residues. The CDR3 DNA reads as TGTGCCAGCAGCCGTTTTCCGGAGGGAAGGGGTTTTGCTTTCTTT. Protein sequence: CASSRFPEGRGFAFF.

In this sample, this clone turned up once. Other DNA sequences in the sample encode the same CDR3. The chain joins TRBV28 to TRBJ1-5, with TRBD1 as a possible D gene (5 bases). V lost 9 bases and J 5 bases, leaving 11 bases between the germline ends. Germline V lookup: CDR1 MDHEN, CDR2 SYDVKM. The CDR3 runs to 12 residues. Written as DNA, the CDR3 is TGTGCCAGTCGGGGGTCTCATCAGCCCCAGCATTTT. Translation: CASRGSHQPQHF.

The rearrangement uses TRBV4-1 and TRBJ2-3; unclear D gene. This CDR3 contains 15 residues. Trimming shortened V by 1 base and J by 0 bases, and 8 bases separated the two germline ends. CDR1 is MGHRA and CDR2 is YSYEKL in the germline V gene. The CDR3 sequence: CASSQGSGSTDTQYF. The CDR3, as DNA: TGCGCCAGCAGCCAAGGGAGTGGGAGCACAGATACGCAGTATTTT.

The J gene is TRBJ1-1, the V gene TRBV6-1; tentative D call: TRBD1 (5 bases). The CDR3 sequence is 13 residues long. Deletions cut 7 bases from V and 2 bases from J, with 11 bases between. Germline V gives CDR1 MNHNS, CDR2 SASEGT. Here the CDR3 reads CASTRGGNTEAFF. CDR3 nucleotides: TGTGCCAGCACGAGGGGAGGAAACACTGAAGCTTTCTTT.

The V and J genes are TRBV12-3 or TRBV12-4 and TRBJ2-1, with TRBD2 as a possible D gene (5 bases). V lost 6 bases, J lost 7 bases, and 10 bases lay in between. The CDR3 has 12 amino acids. The chain's CDR3 is CASRADGNEQFF. In nucleotides, the CDR3 is TGTGCCAGCAGAGCGGACGGGAATGAGCAGTTCTTC.

This sequence joins TRBV18 and TRBJ1-3, with D unresolved. CDR3 length: 14 amino acids. The V and J ends lost 4 bases and 1 base respectively, with 8 bases between them. Looked up from germline, CDR1 is KGHSH and CDR2 is LQKENI. The CDR3 region is CASSQGASGNTIYF. CDR3 DNA: TGTGCCAGCTCACAGGGTGCTTCTGGAAACACCATATATTTT.

The chain combines TRBV6-6 with TRBJ1-5; D call uncertain. V was shortened by 7 bases and J by 0 bases, with 16 bases between the two germline ends. The germline V gene encodes CDR1 MNHNY and CDR2 SVGAGI (reference sequence). This CDR3 region has 16 residues. CDR3 in amino acids: CASTSMSSYSNQPQHF. The DNA of the CDR3 is TGTGCCAGCACCTCTATGAGTTCATATAGCAATCAGCCCCAGCATTTT.